This passage covers 22 T cell receptor beta chains from one sample sequenced in a study of blood T cells in healthy people across ages. The second PCR ran roughly 6 to 11 cycles with a sample-barcoded 5' primer and J-beta primers. TCRdb fed the 5' RACE reads into MiXCR, producing one record per CDR3 protein. The sample comprises some 1.4 million distinct CDR3 sequences, 42% of which are singletons, and around 8% rests with the top ten. The specimen was blood. Source of these receptors: a woman between 18 and 29 years old in good health.

This clonotype appeared once. The chain couples TRBV5-1 to TRBJ2-7; 7 bases line up with TRBD2. Trimming cost V 0 bases and J 7 bases; bases outside gene matches: 7. This CDR3 is built from 14 residues. Germline V gives CDR1 SGHRS, CDR2 YFSETQ. Here the CDR3 reads CASSLGAGANEQYF. The CDR3 region has the DNA TGCGCCAGCAGCTTGGGTGCGGGAGCCAATGAGCAGTACTTC.

This chain connects TRBV5-1 to TRBJ2-1; 12 nucleotides match TRBD2. Trimming at V came to 0 bases and at J to 8 bases, leaving 9 bases not matched to a gene. The CDR3 runs to 17 residues. Germline values: CDR1 SGHRS, CDR2 YFSETQ. CDR3 amino acids: CASSLGPETSGSDEQFF. CDR3 nucleotides: TGCGCCAGCAGCTTGGGGCCGGAGACTAGCGGGAGTGATGAGCAGTTCTTC.

The gene calls are TRBV3-1 and TRBJ2-5, with unresolved D. CDR3 size: 14 residues. The germline gives CDR1 LGHDT, CDR2 YNNKEL (reference sequence). The V end lost 0 bases, the J end lost 5 bases, and 10 bases lay between the germline ends. The CDR3 loop is CASSQEPLPETQYF. The CDR3 DNA is TGTGCCAGCAGCCAAGAACCCCTCCCGGAGACCCAGTACTTC.

The V call is TRBV3-1, the J call TRBJ2-5, with D possibly called TRBD1 or TRBD2 (5 bases each). V was cut by 0 bases and J by 3 bases, with 11 bases left in between. CDR1 is LGHDT, CDR2 YNNKEL, per germline (reference sequence). The CDR3 has 15 residues. This CDR3 reads CASSQDPGPEETQYF. The CDR3 DNA sequence: TGTGCCAGCAGCCAAGACCCGGGACCAGAAGAGACCCAGTACTTC.

The V gene is TRBV5-1, the J gene TRBJ2-3; 7 bases match TRBD1. This CDR3 has 15 amino acids. The V segment lost 3 bases and the J segment 2 bases; nucleotides outside the gene matches: 6. Germline V lookup: CDR1 SGHRS, CDR2 YFSETQ. The CDR3 protein is CASSWAGTDTDTQYF. The CDR3, as DNA: TGCGCCAGCAGCTGGGCCGGGACAGACACAGATACGCAGTATTTT. Supplemented by reference TRBV5-1 and TRBJ2-3, the full variable domain reads KAGVTQTPRYLIKTRGQQVTLSCSPISGHRSVSWYQQTPGQGLQFLFEYFSETQRNKGNFPGRFSGRQFSNSRSEMNVSTLELGDSALYLCASSWAGTDTDTQYFGPGTRLTVL.

J is TRBJ2-7 and V is TRBV6-1; D is possibly TRBD1 or TRBD2 (6 bases each). Germline loops: CDR1 MNHNS, CDR2 SASEGT. This CDR3 is built from 11 residues. The CDR3 reads CAGGREMEQYF. CDR3 DNA: TGTGCGGGGGGCAGGGAGATGGAGCAGTACTTC.

The genes are TRBV20-1 and TRBJ2-7; D is uncertain. Trimming removed 3 bases from V and 7 bases from J, with 10 bases in between. Germline CDR1 reads DFQATT; CDR2 reads SNEGSKA (reference sequence). This CDR3 spans 11 amino acids. The CDR3 protein is CSASVYNEQYF. CDR3 DNA sequence: TGCAGTGCTAGTGTATACAATGAGCAGTACTTC.

The chain is built from TRBV4-2 and TRBJ2-1; D is possibly TRBD1 or TRBD2 (6 bases each). Germline CDR1 and CDR2: LGHNA and YNFKEQ. Trimming took 4 bases from V and 7 from J, leaving 23 bases between them. The CDR3 runs 17 residues. In DNA form, the CDR3 reads TGTGCCAGCAGCCTTACGGGGGCAGGCGGGGTTCAGAATGAGCAGTTCTTC. Its protein product is CASSLTGAGGVQNEQFF.

The V and J genes are TRBV7-9 and TRBJ2-3; D may be TRBD2 (5 bases). The CDR3 length is 15 residues. Per germline, CDR1 SEHNR and CDR2 FQNEAQ (reference sequence). The V and J ends lost 5 bases and 1 base respectively, with 13 bases between them. CDR3 loop: CASSAPGSGTDTQYF. In DNA, the CDR3 is TGTGCCAGCAGCGCTCCGGGGAGCGGCACAGATACGCAGTATTTT.

This clonotype was counted only a few times. This chain connects TRBV4-1 to TRBJ1-5; no clear D. V was clipped by 0 bases and J by 0 bases, with 9 bases between them. CDR1 is MGHRA, CDR2 YSYEKL, per germline. This CDR3 has 16 residues. Written as DNA, the CDR3 is TGCGCCAGCAGCCAAGAAAGGCAGTATAGCAATCAGCCCCAGCATTTT. Translating it yields CASSQERQYSNQPQHF.

This clonotype has only a few counts. V usage is TRBV18 and J usage is TRBJ2-4, with no clear D. The end of the DNA aligns better with TRBJ2-7, so the J call may be wrong. Germline loops: CDR1 KGHSH, CDR2 LQKENI. The length of the CDR3 is 14 residues. The CDR3 region is CASSPPTQTYEQYF. In DNA form, the CDR3 reads TGTGCCAGCTCACCACCCACACAAACCTACGAGCAGTACTTC.

As to this clonotype: A junction boundary mismatches the germline segment, possibly from a read error. The V gene is TRBV20-1, the J gene TRBJ2-3; TRBD2 is a possible D gene (6 bases). Germline CDR1 DFQATT, CDR2 SNEGSKA (reference sequence). The CDR3 contains 14 residues. This CDR3 is CRARSAGPGDTQYF. As DNA, the CDR3 is TGCAGAGCTAGGAGCGCGGGGCCCGGAGATACGCAGTATTTT.

This clonotype was seen a single time. The genes are TRBV19 and TRBJ2-7; D remains unclear. Trimming took off 4 bases at V and 3 bases at J, with 13 bases between the two ends. The CDR3 totals 14 residues. Germline loops: CDR1 LNHDA, CDR2 SQIVND (reference sequence). The CDR3 spells CASSRGSPNYEQYF. The CDR3 coding sequence is TGTGCCAGTAGTAGGGGAAGTCCGAACTACGAGCAGTACTTC.

This clonotype appeared a few times. The V and J genes are TRBV9 and TRBJ1-4; D gene unclear. This CDR3 has 14 residues. The V gene's germline CDR1 is SGDLS and CDR2 YYNGEE. Trimming cost V 1 base and J 8 bases, with 12 bases left between them. Written as DNA, the CDR3 is TGTGCCAGCAGCGTAACGCAGATAGACGAAAAACTGTTTTTT. Amino acid sequence: CASSVTQIDEKLFF.

About this clonotype: The junction shows a germline mismatch at one end, possibly a read error. The rearrangement links TRBV27 to TRBJ2-5; 12 nucleotides match TRBD2. Germline V lookup: CDR1 MNHEY, CDR2 SMNVEV (reference sequence). The CDR3 has 15 residues. The CDR3 coding sequence is TGTCCCAGCAGTCCAATCCTAGCGGGGGGGCTTGAGCAGTACTTC. It yields the protein CPSSPILAGGLEQYF.

This clonotype has just a few counts. V gene TRBV10-3 combines with J gene TRBJ1-2, with D possibly TRBD1 on 5 matching bases. The CDR3 runs 15 residues. V was clipped by 6 bases and J by 4 bases, with 18 bases between them. Germline CDR1 ENHRY, CDR2 SYGVKD. The CDR3 nucleotides read TGTGCCATCAGCTTACAGGTTAACGGCCCCTATGGCTACACCTTC. This codes for CAISLQVNGPYGYTF.

Only a few counts were recorded for this clonotype. V gene TRBV20-1 combines with J gene TRBJ1-4; D remains ambiguous. Trimming shortened V by 3 bases and J by 4 bases, and 9 bases separated the two germline ends. The CDR3 has 13 residues. Germline CDR1 and CDR2: DFQATT and SNEGSKA (reference sequence). The CDR3 spells CSARAHFNEKLFF. The CDR3 nucleotides read TGCAGTGCTAGGGCGCACTTTAATGAAAAACTGTTTTTT.

This chain uses TRBV9 with TRBJ1-1, with D perhaps matching TRBD1 (5 bases). V was pared by 6 bases and J by 1 base, with 19 bases between. CDR3 length: 16 amino acids. Per the germline V gene, CDR1 is SGDLS and CDR2 is YYNGEE. The CDR3 DNA is TGTGCCAGCATCAATCTTATGGGGACGGCGAACACTGAAGCTTTCTTT. Residues: CASINLMGTANTEAFF.

This clonotype has more than one count but fewer than ten. The rearrangement joins TRBV4-1 to TRBJ1-5; D uncertain. Trimming took 1 base from V and 4 from J, leaving 11 bases between them. CDR1 is MGHRA and CDR2 is YSYEKL in the germline V gene. CDR3 length: 15 residues. Written as DNA, the CDR3 is TGCGCCAGCAGCCAAGGGGGTAAGGGTAATCAGCCCCAGCATTTT. Translation gives CASSQGGKGNQPQHF.

This clonotype was seen only a few times. The CDR3 nucleotides are TGTGCCAGCAGGTCCCCGGGAGGGCTCGCTGAAGCTTTCTTT. It codes for CASRSPGGLAEAFF. The rearrangement links TRBV6-5 to TRBJ1-1; D not certain. V was pared by 6 bases and J by 6 bases, with 17 bases between. The CDR3 has 14 amino acids. Germline values: CDR1 MNHEY, CDR2 SVGAGI.

This clonotype has at least ten counts. The chain uses TRBV20-1 and TRBJ2-7, with D perhaps TRBD1 (5 bases). V was trimmed by 5 bases and J by 7 bases, leaving 12 bases between them. CDR1 and CDR2 from the germline V gene are DFQATT and SNEGSKA (reference sequence). The CDR3 spans 11 residues. The CDR3 protein is CSAGAGKEQYF. DNA of the CDR3: TGCAGTGCTGGGGCAGGGAAAGAGCAGTACTTC.

The rearrangement joins TRBV9 to TRBJ2-5; perhaps D is TRBD1 or TRBD2 (5 bases each). Between the trimmed V and J ends, which lost 0 bases and 12 bases, there was a span of 15 bases. The CDR3 consists of 13 residues. CDR1 and CDR2 from the germline V gene are SGDLS and YYNGEE. The CDR3 DNA reads as TGTGCCAGCAGCGTAGACGTCGGGACCGGGGAGTACTTC. Translated: CASSVDVGTGEYF.